This T cell receptor (beta chain) was observed in a study of CD8+CD57+ T cells in acquired aplastic anemia. This clonotype was picked up many times. Its matching antigen is unknown. TCR beta VDJ and CDR3 profiling used genomic DNA as template. TCRdb ran MiXCR on the reads and lists one entry per CDR3 protein. Of around 170,000 distinct CDR3 sequences detected, under 75% appear once; the ten largest clones hold over 40%. The study's findings and limits: Patients and controls had in common approximately 28 CD8+ CDR3 sequences.

The sequencing input was sorted CD4+, CD8+, or CD8+CD57+ T cells (not recorded which) from PBMCs. The sequence came from a human donor in good health.

The CDR3 protein is CASSLGLVREQYF. The CDR3 DNA sequence: TGTGCCAGCAGCTTAGGACTAGTGCGCGAGCAGTACTTC. V is TRBV7-8 and J is TRBJ2-7; possibly TRBD2 for D (6 bases). The germline V gene encodes CDR1 SGHVS and CDR2 FQNEAQ. CDR3 size: 13 residues. V lost 1 base and J lost 6, with 10 bases in between.